This T cell receptor beta chain stems from a study of cytomegalovirus exposure and HLA in healthy donors. Study-wide results and limits: Later on, an analysis tied around 17,000 TCR beta sequences to HLA alleles at 0.05 false discovery rate.

PCR primers comprised 60 Vbeta and 13 Jbeta primers. The repertoire was sequenced with immunoSEQ multiplex PCR; TCRdb's copy has only in-frame clones and lacks some. The table lists more than 95,000 clones. Comment on this clone: The antigen is not known.

Germline CDR1 and CDR2: MRHNA and SNTAGT. The CDR3 extends over 15 amino acids. Trimming removed 5 bases at V and 5 bases at J, with 16 bases between. The rearrangement uses TRBV6-4 and TRBJ2-1, with D possibly matching TRBD2 (7 bases). The clonotype comes from a man aged 25 to 40 in good health and CMV-seronegative. Sequencing was done on a sample of PBMCs. The CDR3 region is CASSRTAGANNEQFF. Here the CDR3 DNA reads TGTGCCAGCAGTCGGACGGCGGGGGCTAACAATGAGCAGTTCTTC.